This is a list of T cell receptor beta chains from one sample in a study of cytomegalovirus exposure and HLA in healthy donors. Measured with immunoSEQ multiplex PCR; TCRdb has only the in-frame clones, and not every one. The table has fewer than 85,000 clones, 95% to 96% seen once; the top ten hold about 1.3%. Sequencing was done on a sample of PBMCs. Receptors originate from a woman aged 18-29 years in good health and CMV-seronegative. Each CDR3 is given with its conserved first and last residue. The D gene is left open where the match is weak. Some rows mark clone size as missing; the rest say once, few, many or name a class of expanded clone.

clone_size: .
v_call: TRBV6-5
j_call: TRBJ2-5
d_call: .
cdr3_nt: TGTGCCAGCAGCCTCGGGACCCCAGGAGGGGAGACCCAGTACTTC
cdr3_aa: CASSLGTPGGETQYF

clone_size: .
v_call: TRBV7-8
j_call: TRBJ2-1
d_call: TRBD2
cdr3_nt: TGTGCCAGCAGCTCAAGACTAGCGGGCGCGCAACAGTTCTTC
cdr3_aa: CASSSRLAGAQQFF

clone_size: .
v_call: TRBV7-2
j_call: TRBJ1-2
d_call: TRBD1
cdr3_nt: TGTGCCAGCAGCCCAGACAGGGGAGGAGGCTATGGCTACACCTTC
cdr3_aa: CASSPDRGGGYGYTF

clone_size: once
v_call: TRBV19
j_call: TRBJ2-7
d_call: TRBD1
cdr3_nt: TGTGCCAGTAGTATAGAAGGTCAGGGGGCCTACGAGCAGTACTTC
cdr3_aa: CASSIEGQGAYEQYF

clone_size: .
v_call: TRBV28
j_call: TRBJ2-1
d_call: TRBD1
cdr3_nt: TGTGCCAGCCGGTCGGGTACAGGGGCGGATGAGCAGTTCTTC
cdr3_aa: CASRSGTGADEQFF

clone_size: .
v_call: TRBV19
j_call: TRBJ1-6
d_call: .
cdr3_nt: TGTGCCAGTAGTATCGCGAAAAACAGCATATATAATTCACCCCTCCACTTT
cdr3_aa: CASSIAKNSIYNSPLHF

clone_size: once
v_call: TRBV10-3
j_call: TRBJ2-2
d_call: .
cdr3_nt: TGTGCCATCAGTGTCTCGGCTGAGCCTCGTAGGGGGAACACCGGGGAGCTGTTTTTT
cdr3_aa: CAISVSAEPRRGNTGELFF

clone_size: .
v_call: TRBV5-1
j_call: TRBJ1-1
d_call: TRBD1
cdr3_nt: TGCGCCAGCAGTCACCTGACAGGGCGAGACACTGAAGCTTTCTTT
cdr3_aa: CASSHLTGRDTEAFF

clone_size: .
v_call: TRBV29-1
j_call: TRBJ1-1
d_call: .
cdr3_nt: TGCAGCGTCTCATGGGCGGGTGATGAAGCTTTCTTT
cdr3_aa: CSVSWAGDEAFF

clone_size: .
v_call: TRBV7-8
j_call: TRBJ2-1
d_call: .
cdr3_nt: TGTGCCAGCAGCTTAGCCTACAAATCGGAGGGCAGGAATGAGCAGTTCTTC
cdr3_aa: CASSLAYKSEGRNEQFF

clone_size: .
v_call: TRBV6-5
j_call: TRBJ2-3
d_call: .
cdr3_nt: TGTGCCAGCAGTTACTCCAGAGGTTATAGAGCAGATACGCAGTATTTT
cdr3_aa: CASSYSRGYRADTQYF

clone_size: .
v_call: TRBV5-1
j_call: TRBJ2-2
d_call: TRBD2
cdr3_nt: TGCGCCAGCAGCCCCCCACTAGCGAGTAACACCGGGGAGCTGTTTTTT
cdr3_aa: CASSPPLASNTGELFF

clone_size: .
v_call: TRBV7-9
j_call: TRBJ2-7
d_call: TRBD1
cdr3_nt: TGTGCCAGCAGCTCCCCCGGGACAGGGTTCGACGAGCAGTACTTC
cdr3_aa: CASSSPGTGFDEQYF

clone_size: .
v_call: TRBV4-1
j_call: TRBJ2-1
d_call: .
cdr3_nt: TGCGCCAGCAGCCAACCCACTAGGGAGGCCGGTTTGGATGAGCAGTTCTTC
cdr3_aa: CASSQPTREAGLDEQFF

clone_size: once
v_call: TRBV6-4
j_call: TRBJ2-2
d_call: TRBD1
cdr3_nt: TGTGCCAGCAAACAGATGGGACAGGGGAACACCGGGGAGCTGTTTTTT
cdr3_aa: CASKQMGQGNTGELFF

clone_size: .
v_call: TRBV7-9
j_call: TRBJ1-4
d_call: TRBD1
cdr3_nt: TGTGCCAGCAGCTTAGCGTACGGGACAGGGGATCGTGAAAAACTGTTTTTT
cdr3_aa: CASSLAYGTGDREKLFF

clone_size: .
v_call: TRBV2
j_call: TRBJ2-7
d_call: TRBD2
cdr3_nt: TGTGCCAGCAGTGAGCCTCAGGCGGGGACTAGCTCCTACGAGCAGTACTTC
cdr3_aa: CASSEPQAGTSSYEQYF

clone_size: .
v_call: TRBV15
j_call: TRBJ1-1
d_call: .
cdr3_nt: TGTGCCACCAACTCCGGTCCGGCGCGGGAAGCTTTCTTT
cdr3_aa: CATNSGPAREAFF

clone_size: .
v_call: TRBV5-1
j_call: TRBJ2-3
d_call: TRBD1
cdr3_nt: TGCGCCAGCAGCCCCGGACAGGGGGTAACAGATACGCAGTATTTT
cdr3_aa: CASSPGQGVTDTQYF

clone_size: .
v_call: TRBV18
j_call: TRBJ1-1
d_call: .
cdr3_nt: TGTGCCAGCTCACCACCAAACGGGGTCACTGAAGCTTTCTTT
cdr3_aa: CASSPPNGVTEAFF

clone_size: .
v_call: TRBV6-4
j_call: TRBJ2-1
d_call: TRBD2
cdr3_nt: TGTGCCAGCAGCCTAGCGGGGACCTACAATGAGCAGTTCTTC
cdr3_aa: CASSLAGTYNEQFF

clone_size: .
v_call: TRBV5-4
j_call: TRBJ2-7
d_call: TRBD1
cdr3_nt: TGTGCCAGCAGCCGAACCGGTGACAGGGGGAGCAGGGATGCATACTACGAGCAGTACTTC
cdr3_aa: CASSRTGDRGSRDAYYEQYF

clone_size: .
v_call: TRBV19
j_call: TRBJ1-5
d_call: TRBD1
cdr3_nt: TGTGCCAGTAGTATAACAGGGGATCAGCCCCAGCATTTT
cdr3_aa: CASSITGDQPQHF

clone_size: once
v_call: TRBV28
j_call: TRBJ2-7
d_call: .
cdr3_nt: TGTGCCAGCAGTTTTGGCCCCGGGACAAGCTACGAGCAGTACTTC
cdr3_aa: CASSFGPGTSYEQYF

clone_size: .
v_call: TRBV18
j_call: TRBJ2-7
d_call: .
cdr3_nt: TGTGCCAGCTCACCTACACTAGTCGAGCAGTACTTC
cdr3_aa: CASSPTLVEQYF

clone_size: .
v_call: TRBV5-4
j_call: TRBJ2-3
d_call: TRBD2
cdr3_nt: TGTGCCAGCAGCCCGGGGGGTGGTGGGACGGGGTATTTT
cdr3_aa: CASSPGGGGTGYF

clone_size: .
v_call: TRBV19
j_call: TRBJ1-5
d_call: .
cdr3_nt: TGTGCCAGTAGTGGAAGGGGTGACCAAAATCAGCCCCAGCATTTT
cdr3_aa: CASSGRGDQNQPQHF

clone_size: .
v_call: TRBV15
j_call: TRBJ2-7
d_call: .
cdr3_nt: TGTGCCACCAGTCCCGACCGAAATCTAGCTCCACCCTACGAGCAGTACTTC
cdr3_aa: CATSPDRNLAPPYEQYF

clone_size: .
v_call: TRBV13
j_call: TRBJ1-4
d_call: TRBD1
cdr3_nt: TGTGCCAGCAGCTCGCGCCTAGGGGGACAGGGGAGTCGTAATGAAAAACTGTTTTTT
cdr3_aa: CASSSRLGGQGSRNEKLFF

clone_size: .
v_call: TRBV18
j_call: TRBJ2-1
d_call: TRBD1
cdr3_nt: TGTGCCAGCTCACCCCAGACAGGGGCCAATGAGCAGTTCTTC
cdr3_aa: CASSPQTGANEQFF

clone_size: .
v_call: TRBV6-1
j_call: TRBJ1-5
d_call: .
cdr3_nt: TGTGCCAGCAGCGGCTCGGGGACAAACAATCAGCCCCAGCATTTT
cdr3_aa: CASSGSGTNNQPQHF

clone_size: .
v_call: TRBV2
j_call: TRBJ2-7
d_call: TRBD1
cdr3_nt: TGTGCCAGCAGTGAACGGCGGGACAGGGGCCACGAGCAGTACTTC
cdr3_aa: CASSERRDRGHEQYF

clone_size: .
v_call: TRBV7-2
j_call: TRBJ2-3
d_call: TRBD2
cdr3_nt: TGTGCCAGCACGCACATCAGTAGCGGGATCCGCACAGATACGCAGTATTTT
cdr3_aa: CASTHISSGIRTDTQYF

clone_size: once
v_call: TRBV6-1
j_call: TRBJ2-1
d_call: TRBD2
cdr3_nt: TGTGCCAGCTGTGCGGGAGGGACCTACAATGAGCAGTTCTTC
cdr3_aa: CASCAGGTYNEQFF

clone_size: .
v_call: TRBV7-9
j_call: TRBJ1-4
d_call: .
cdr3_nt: TGTGCCAGCAGCTTAATTCCCGCCCCCGGTGAAAAACTGTTTTTT
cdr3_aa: CASSLIPAPGEKLFF

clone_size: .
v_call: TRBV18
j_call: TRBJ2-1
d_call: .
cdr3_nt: TGTGCCAGCTCACCTAAAAACGGTCGGGACTCTCCCCATGAGCAGTTCTTC
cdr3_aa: CASSPKNGRDSPHEQFF

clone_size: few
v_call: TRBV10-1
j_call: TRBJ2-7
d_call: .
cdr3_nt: TGCGCCAGCGGCATGGACAGTAAGCTTAGTGAGCAGTACTTC
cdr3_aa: CASGMDSKLSEQYF

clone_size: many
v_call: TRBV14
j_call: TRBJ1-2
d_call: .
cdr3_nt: TGTGCCAGCAGCCAAGCCCATACACAGGGAAACTATGGCTACACCTTC
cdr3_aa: CASSQAHTQGNYGYTF

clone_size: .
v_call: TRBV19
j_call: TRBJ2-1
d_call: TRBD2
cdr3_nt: TGTGCCAGTAGTATGGGGGGGGGACATGAGCAGTTCTTC
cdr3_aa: CASSMGGGHEQFF

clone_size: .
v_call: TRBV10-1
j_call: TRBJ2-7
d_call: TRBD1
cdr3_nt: TGCGCCAGCGGCCAGCAGGGGGCTTTATCCGAGCAGTACTTC
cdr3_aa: CASGQQGALSEQYF

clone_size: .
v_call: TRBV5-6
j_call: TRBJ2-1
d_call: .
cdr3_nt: TGTGCCAGCAGCTTCGAGCGGGCCTCCTACAATGAGCAGTTCTTC
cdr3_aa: CASSFERASYNEQFF

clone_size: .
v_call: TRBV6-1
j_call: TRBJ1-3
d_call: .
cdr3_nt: TGTGCCAGCAGTGAATTCGTCGAGACATCTGGAAACACCATATATTTT
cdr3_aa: CASSEFVETSGNTIYF

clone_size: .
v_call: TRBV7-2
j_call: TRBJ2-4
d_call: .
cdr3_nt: TGTGCCAGCAGCCCCCAGGCCAAAAACATTCAGTACTTC
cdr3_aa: CASSPQAKNIQYF

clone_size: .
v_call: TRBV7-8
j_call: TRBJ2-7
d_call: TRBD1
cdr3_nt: TGTGCCAGCAGCTTAGTGTCAGGGGGATTGAGTGAGCAGTACTTC
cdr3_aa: CASSLVSGGLSEQYF

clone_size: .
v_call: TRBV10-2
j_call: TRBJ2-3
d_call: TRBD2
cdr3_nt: TGCGCCAGCAGTTTGGCTAGCGGGAGGATAGATACGCAGTATTTT
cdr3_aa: CASSLASGRIDTQYF